The TCR beta chain under discussion was sequenced for a study of T cells after yellow fever vaccination. TCRdb reanalysed the 5' RACE reads using MiXCR and keeps one entry per CDR3 protein. The data show about 300,000 distinct CDR3 sequences, 4% seen once. This clonotype was picked up many times. V shed 5 bases and J shed 7 bases, with 23 bases lying between them. Germline CDR1 is SGHTA and CDR2 is FQGNSA. This CDR3 is 16 amino acids long. The source material was PBMCs, sampled 5 days after the yellow fever booster vaccination. This sequence was found in a man aged 18 to 30 who received the YFV17D yellow fever vaccine. The chain combines TRBV7-2 with TRBJ2-5; D gene uncertain. Here the CDR3 reads CASSPRKRPGVGTQYF. DNA of the CDR3: TGTGCCAGCAGCCCAAGAAAGCGACCAGGAGTAGGGACCCAGTACTTC.